This T cell receptor beta chain was obtained from a study of CD8+CD57+ T cells in acquired aplastic anemia. Before being chosen for sequencing, patients had shown CD8+CD57+ cell expansion by flow cytometry. CDR3 and TCR beta VDJ profiling relied on a genomic DNA template. MiXCR, applied by TCRdb to the reads, yields one record per CDR3 protein. The data hold over 150,000 distinct CDR3 sequences, with 71% observed a single time. The CDR3 sequence is 15 residues long. V lost 4 bases to trimming and J lost 4 bases, with 13 bases between them. From germline, CDR1 is KGHDR and CDR2 SFDVKD. The source of this sequence is a human donor with aplastic anemia. Sequenced material: sorted CD4+, CD8+, or CD8+CD57+ T cells (not recorded which) from PBMCs. This rearrangement joins TRBV24-1 to TRBJ2-1; D might be TRBD2 (6 bases). The CDR3 bases are TGTGCCACCAGTGAACTTAGCGGAGGTTACAATGAGCAGTTCTTC. Its translation: CATSELSGGYNEQFF.